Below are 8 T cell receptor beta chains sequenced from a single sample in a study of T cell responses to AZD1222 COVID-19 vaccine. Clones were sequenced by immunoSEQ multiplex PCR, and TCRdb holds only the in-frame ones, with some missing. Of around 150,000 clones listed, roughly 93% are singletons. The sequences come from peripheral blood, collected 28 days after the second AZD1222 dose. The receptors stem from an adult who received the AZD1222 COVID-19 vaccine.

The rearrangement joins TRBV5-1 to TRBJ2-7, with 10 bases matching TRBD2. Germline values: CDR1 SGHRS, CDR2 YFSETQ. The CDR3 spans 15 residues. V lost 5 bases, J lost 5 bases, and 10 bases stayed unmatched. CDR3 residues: CASSGEREGRNEQYF. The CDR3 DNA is TGCGCCAGCAGTGGGGAGCGGGAGGGCCGGAACGAGCAGTACTTC. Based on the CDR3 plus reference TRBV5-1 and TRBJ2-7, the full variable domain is KAGVTQTPRYLIKTRGQQVTLSCSPISGHRSVSWYQQTPGQGLQFLFEYFSETQRNKGNFPGRFSGRQFSNSRSEMNVSTLELGDSALYLCASSGEREGRNEQYFGPGTRLTVT.

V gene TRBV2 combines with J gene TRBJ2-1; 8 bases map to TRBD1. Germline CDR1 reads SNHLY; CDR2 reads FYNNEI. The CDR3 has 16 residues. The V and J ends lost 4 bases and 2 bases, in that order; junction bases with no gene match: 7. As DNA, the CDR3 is TGTGCCAGCAGTGCCTCCGGGACAGGAGCCTACAATGAGCAGTTCTTC. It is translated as CASSASGTGAYNEQFF.

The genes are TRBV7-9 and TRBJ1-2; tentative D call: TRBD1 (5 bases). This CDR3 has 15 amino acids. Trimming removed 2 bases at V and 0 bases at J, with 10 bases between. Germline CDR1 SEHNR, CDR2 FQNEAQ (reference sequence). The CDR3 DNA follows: TGTGCCAGCAGCTTAATGGGGGAAGCTAACTATGGCTACACCTTC. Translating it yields CASSLMGEANYGYTF.

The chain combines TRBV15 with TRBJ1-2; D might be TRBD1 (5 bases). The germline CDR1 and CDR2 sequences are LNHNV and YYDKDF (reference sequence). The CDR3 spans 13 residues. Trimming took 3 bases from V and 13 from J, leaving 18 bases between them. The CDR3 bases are TGTGCCACCAGCAGGGCCGGGGACCCCCTCGGCACCTTC. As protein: CATSRAGDPLGTF.

The CDR3 loop is CASSLKGLAGTGELFF. The DNA of the CDR3 is TGTGCCAGCAGTTTAAAGGGACTAGCGGGCACCGGGGAGCTGTTTTTT. V and J are TRBV6-5 and TRBJ2-2, with 12 bases identical to TRBD2. CDR3 length equals 16 residues. Germline V gene data show CDR1 as MNHEY and CDR2 as SVGAGI. V trimming: 4 bases; J trimming: 4 bases; junction bases outside the gene matches: 4.

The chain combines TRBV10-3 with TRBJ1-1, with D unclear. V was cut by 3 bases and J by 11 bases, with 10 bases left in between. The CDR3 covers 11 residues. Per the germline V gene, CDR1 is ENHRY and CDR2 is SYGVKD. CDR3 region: CAISEANGAFF. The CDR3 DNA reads TGTGCCATCAGTGAAGCAAATGGGGCTTTCTTT.

The CDR3 coding sequence is TGCAGTGCTAGTCCCAGGGCGGGCACCGGGGAGCTGTTTTTT. This gives the protein CSASPRAGTGELFF. The chain links TRBV20-1 to TRBJ2-2, with D perhaps being TRBD1 or TRBD2 (5 bases each). V lost 3 bases and J 4 bases, leaving 12 bases between the germline ends. The CDR3 covers 14 residues. Germline V gene lookup returns CDR1 DFQATT and CDR2 SNEGSKA (reference sequence).

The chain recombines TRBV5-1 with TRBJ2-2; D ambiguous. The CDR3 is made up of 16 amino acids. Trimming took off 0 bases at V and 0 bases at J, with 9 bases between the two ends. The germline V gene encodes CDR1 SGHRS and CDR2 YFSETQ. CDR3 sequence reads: CASSLETFANTGELFF. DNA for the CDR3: TGCGCCAGCAGCTTGGAAACGTTCGCGAACACCGGGGAGCTGTTTTTT.